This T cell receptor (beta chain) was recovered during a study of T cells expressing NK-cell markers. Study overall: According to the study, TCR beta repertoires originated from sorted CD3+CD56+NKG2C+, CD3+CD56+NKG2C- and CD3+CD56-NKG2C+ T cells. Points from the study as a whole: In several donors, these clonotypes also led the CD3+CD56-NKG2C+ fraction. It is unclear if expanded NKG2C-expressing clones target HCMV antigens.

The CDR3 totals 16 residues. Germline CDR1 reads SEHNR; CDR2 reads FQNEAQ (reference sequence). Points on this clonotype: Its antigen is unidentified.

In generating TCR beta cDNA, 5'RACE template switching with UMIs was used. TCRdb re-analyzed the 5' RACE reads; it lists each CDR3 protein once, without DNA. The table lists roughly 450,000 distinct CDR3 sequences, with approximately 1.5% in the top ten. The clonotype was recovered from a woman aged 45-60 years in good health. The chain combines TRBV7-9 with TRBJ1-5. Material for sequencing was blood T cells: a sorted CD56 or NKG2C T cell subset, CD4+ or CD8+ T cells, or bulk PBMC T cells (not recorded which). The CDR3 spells CASSLVLGKSNQPQHF.